This T cell receptor beta chain derives from a study of blood T cell repertoires in COVID-19. For the study at large: COVID-19 samples from acute and convalescent phases originated in the United States, Italy and Spain.

How the authors handled the data: By means of reference gene primer amplification, nucleated cell counts were estimated. Measured with immunoSEQ multiplex PCR; TCRdb has only the in-frame clones, and not every one. From that table come the V and J calls and clone size; the DNA was used to work out D and trimming. The sample includes about 33,000 clones, 65% to 90% seen only once; the top ten take just over 5.5%. The sequence was obtained from an elderly woman with active or convalescent COVID-19. Sequenced: peripheral blood.

In DNA, the CDR3 is TGTGCCATCAGCCAACCCGACAGGGGGAACACCGGGGAGCTGTTTTTT. Translation gives CAISQPDRGNTGELFF. The chain recombines TRBV10-3 with TRBJ2-2; the match to TRBD1 covers 8 bases. The germline gives CDR1 ENHRY, CDR2 SYGVKD. Trimming at V came to 6 bases and at J to 1 base, leaving 7 bases not matched to a gene. This CDR3 contains 16 residues.